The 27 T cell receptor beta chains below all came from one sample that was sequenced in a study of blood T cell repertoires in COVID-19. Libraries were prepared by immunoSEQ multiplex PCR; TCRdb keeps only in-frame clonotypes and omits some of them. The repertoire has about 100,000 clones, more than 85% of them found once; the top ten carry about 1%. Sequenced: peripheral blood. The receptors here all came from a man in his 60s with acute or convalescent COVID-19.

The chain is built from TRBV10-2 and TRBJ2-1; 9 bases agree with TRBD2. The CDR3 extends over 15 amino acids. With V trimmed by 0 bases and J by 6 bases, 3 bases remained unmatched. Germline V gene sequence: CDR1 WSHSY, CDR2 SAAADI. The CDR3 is CASSESLAGVNEQFF. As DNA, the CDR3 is TGCGCCAGCAGTGAGTCGTTAGCGGGAGTCAATGAGCAGTTCTTC.

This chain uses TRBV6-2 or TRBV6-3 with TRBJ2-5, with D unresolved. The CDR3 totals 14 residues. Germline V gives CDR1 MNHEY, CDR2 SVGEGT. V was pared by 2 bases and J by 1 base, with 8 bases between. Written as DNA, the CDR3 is TGTGCCAGCAGTTACGGAAGCGCCCAAGAGACCCAGTACTTC. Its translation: CASSYGSAQETQYF.

CDR3 bases: TGTGCCAGCAGTGAAGTTTCGACAGCCTATAATTCACCCCTCCACTTT. Its protein is CASSEVSTAYNSPLHF. The chain recombines TRBV6-1 with TRBJ1-6, with a possible D match to TRBD1 (5 bases). The germline V gene has CDR1 MNHNS and CDR2 SASEGT. Trimming cost V 1 base and J 2 bases, with 9 bases left between them. The CDR3 sequence is 16 residues long.

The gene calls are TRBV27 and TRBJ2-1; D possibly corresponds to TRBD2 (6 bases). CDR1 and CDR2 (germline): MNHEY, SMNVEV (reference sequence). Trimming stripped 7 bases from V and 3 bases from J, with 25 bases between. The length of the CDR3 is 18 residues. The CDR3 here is CASTPSAGGTVLYNEQFF. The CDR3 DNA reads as TGTGCCAGCACCCCATCCGCGGGCGGGACCGTCCTCTACAATGAGCAGTTCTTC.

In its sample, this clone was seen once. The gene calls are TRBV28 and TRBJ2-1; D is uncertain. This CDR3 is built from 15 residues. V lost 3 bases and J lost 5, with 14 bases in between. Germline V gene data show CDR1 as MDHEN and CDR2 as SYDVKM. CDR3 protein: CASSFLGPGDNEQFF. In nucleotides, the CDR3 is TGTGCCAGCAGTTTCCTAGGCCCCGGTGACAATGAGCAGTTCTTC.

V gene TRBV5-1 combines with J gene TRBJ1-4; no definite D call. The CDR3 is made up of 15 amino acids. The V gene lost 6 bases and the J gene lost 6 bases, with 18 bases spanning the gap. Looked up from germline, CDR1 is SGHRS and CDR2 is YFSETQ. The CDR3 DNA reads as TGCGCCAGCACCCTACTACCCGGGTCATATGAAAAACTGTTTTTT. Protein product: CASTLLPGSYEKLFF.

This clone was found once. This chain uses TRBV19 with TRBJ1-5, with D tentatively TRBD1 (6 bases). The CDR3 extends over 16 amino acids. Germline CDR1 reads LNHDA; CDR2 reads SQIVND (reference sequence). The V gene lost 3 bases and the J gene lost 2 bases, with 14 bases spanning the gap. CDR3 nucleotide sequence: TGTGCCAGTAGTATGAGTGGCGGGGGCGGCAATCAGCCCCAGCATTTT. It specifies CASSMSGGGGNQPQHF.

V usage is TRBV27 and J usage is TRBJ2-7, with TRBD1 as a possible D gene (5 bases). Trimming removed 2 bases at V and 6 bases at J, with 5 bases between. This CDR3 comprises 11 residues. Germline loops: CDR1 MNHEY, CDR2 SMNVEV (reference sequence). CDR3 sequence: CASSLRGEQYF. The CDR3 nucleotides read TGTGCCAGCAGTTTAAGGGGCGAGCAGTACTTC.

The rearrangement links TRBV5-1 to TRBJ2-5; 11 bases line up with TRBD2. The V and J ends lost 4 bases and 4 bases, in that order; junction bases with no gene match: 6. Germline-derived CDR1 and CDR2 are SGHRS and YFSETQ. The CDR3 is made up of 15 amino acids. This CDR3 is CASSNGLAGSETQYF. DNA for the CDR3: TGCGCCAGCAGCAACGGACTAGCGGGTTCAGAGACCCAGTACTTC.

As DNA, the CDR3 is TGTGCCAGCAGCTTAAACAGGGCTAACGGGGAGCTGTTTTTT. It is translated as CASSLNRANGELFF. The V gene is TRBV7-3, the J gene TRBJ2-2, with D maybe TRBD1 (6 bases). Trimming left V 1 base short and J 7 bases short, with 10 bases between. The germline CDR1 and CDR2 sequences are SGHTA and FQGTGA. CDR3 length: 14 amino acids.

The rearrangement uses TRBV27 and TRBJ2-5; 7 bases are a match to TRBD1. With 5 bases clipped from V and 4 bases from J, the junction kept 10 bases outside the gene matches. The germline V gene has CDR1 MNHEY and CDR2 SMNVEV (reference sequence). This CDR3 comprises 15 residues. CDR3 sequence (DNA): TGTGCCAGCAGTCCGCCGACAGGGCGAATAGAGACCCAGTACTTC. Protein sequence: CASSPPTGRIETQYF.

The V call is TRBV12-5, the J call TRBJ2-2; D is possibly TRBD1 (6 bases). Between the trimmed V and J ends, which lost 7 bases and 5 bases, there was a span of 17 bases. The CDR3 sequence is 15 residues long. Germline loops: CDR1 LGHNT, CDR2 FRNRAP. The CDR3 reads CASAPLAGATGELFF. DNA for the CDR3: TGTGCTAGTGCTCCCCTAGCAGGGGCGACCGGGGAGCTGTTTTTT.

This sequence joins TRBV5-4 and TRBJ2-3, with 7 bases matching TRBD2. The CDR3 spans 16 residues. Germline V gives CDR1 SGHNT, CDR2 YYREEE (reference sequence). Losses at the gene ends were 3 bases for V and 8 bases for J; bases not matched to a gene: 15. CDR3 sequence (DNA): TGTGCCAGCAGCTCCCTGGCGGGAGAGGGTCTGGGTACGCAGTATTTT. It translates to CASSSLAGEGLGTQYF.

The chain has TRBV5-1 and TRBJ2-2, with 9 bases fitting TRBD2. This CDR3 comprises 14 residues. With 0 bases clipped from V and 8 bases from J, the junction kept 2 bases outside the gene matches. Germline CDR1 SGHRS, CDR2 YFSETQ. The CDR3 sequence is CASSLVSGRGELFF. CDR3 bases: TGCGCCAGCAGCTTGGTTAGCGGGAGAGGGGAGCTGTTTTTT.

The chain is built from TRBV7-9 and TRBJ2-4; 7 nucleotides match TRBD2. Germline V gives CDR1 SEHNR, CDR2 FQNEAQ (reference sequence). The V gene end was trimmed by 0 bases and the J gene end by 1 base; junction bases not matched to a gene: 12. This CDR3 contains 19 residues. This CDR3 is CASSLAQGIGAGAKNIQYF. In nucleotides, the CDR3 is TGTGCCAGCAGCTTAGCTCAAGGCATAGGAGCGGGGGCCAAAAACATTCAGTACTTC.

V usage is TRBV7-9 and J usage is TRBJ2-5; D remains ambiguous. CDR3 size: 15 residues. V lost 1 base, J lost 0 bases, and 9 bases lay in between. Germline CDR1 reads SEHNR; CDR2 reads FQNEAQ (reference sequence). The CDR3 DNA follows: TGTGCCAGCAGCTTAGTCGCAGGTTACCAAGAGACCCAGTACTTC. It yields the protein CASSLVAGYQETQYF.

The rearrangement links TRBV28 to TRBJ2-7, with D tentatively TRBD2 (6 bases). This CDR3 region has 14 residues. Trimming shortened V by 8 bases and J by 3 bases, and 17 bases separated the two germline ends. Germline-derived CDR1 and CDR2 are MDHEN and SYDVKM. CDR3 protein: CASLSPDGSYEQYF. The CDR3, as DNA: TGTGCCAGCCTGTCCCCGGACGGGAGCTACGAGCAGTACTTC.

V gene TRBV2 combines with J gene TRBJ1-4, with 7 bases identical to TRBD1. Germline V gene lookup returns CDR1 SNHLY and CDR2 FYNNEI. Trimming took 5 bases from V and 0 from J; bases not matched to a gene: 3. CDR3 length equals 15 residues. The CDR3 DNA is TGTGCCAGCAGTTTCGGACAGGCAACTAATGAAAAACTGTTTTTT. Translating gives CASSFGQATNEKLFF.

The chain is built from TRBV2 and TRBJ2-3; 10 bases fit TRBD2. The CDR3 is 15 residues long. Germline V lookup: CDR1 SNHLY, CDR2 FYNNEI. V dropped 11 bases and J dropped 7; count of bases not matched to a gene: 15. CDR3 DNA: TGTGCCTCCAAGACGTCTAGCGGGAGTTCCCATACGCAGTATTTT. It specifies CASKTSSGSSHTQYF.

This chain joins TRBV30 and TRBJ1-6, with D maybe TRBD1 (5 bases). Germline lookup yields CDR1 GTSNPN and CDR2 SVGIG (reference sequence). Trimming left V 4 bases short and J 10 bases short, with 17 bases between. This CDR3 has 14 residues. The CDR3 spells CAWTSLSGGSPLHF. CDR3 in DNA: TGTGCCTGGACCTCGTTGTCGGGGGGATCACCCCTCCACTTT.

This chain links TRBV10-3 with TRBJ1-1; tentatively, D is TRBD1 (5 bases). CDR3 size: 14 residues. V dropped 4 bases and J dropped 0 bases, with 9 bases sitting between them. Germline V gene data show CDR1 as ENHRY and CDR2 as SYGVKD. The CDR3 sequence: CAISVDSLNTEAFF. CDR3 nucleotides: TGTGCCATCAGTGTAGACAGCTTGAACACTGAAGCTTTCTTT.

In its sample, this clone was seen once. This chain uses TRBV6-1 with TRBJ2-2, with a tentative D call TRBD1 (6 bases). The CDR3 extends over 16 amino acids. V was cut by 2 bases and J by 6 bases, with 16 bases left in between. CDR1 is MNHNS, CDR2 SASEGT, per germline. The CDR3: CASSERDTRLAGELFF. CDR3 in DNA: TGTGCCAGCAGTGAACGGGACACCCGACTCGCCGGGGAGCTGTTTTTT.

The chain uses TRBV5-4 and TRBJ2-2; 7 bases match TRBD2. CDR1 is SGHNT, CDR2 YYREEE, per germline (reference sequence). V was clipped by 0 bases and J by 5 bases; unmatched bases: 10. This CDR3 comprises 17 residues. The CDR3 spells CASSLAPGTGGTGELFF. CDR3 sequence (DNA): TGTGCCAGCAGCTTGGCACCCGGGACGGGGGGTACCGGGGAGCTGTTTTTT.

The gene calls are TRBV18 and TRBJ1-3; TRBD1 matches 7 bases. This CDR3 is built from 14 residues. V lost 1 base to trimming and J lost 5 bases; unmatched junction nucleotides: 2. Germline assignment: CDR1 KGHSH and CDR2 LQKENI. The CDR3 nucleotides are TGTGCCAGCTCACCACAGACAGGGAGAAACACCATATATTTT. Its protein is CASSPQTGRNTIYF.

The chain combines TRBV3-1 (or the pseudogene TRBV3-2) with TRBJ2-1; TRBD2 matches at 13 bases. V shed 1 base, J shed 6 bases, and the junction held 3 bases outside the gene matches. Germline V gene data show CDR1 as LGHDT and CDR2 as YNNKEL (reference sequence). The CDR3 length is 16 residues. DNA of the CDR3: TGTGCCAGCAGCCAAGGACTAGCGGGAGGTTCCAATGAGCAGTTCTTC. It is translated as CASSQGLAGGSNEQFF.

The CDR3 DNA follows: TGTGCCAGCAGCCAAGATCACAGGGGGACTGAAGCTTTCTTT. As protein: CASSQDHRGTEAFF. The chain carries TRBV14 and TRBJ1-1; 8 positions agree with TRBD1. CDR1 is SGHDN, CDR2 FVKESK, per germline. The junction had 2 bases not matched to a gene; V was cut back by 0 bases and J by 5 bases. The CDR3 is 14 residues long.

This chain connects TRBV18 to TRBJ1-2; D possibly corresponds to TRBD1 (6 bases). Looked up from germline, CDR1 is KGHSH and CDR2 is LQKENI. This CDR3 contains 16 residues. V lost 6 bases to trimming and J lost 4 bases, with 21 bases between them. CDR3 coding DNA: TGTGCCAGCTCCGAACAGGGAATCCGACCACTCTATGGCTACACCTTC. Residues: CASSEQGIRPLYGYTF.